Below are 29 T cell receptor beta chains sequenced from a single sample in a study of radiotherapy plus CTLA-4 blockade in lung cancer. Libraries were prepared by immunoSEQ multiplex PCR; TCRdb keeps only in-frame clonotypes and omits some of them. Of 70,000 to 90,000 clones listed, about 87% were seen once; the top ten hold about 1%. The material was peripheral blood, obtained from a patient treated with radiotherapy plus ipilimumab. These receptors were collected from a human donor with non-small cell lung cancer who had stable disease on radiotherapy plus ipilimumab.

This chain's CDR3 is CASSASSGAGANVLTF. In DNA, the CDR3 is TGTGCCAGCAGTGCCTCTTCAGGGGCTGGGGCCAACGTCCTGACTTTC. This chain links TRBV6-4 with TRBJ2-6, with D possibly matching TRBD1 (6 bases). The CDR3 sequence is 16 residues long. Germline lookup yields CDR1 MRHNA and CDR2 SNTAGT. Trimming left V 4 bases short and J 2 bases short, with 12 bases between.

The rearrangement uses TRBV11-3 and TRBJ2-3; 10 bases fit TRBD2. CDR1 and CDR2 (germline): SGHNT, YENEEA. V dropped 1 base and J dropped 2; count of bases not matched to a gene: 3. The length of the CDR3 is 16 residues. CDR3 region: CASSLGTSGTTDTQYF. In DNA, the CDR3 is TGTGCCAGCAGCTTAGGAACTAGCGGGACCACAGATACGCAGTATTTT.

For this clone: Germline and junction disagree at one end, which may indicate a read error. Other DNA sequences in the sample encode the same CDR3. The V and J genes are TRBV9 and TRBJ2-5; TRBD2 matches 9 bases. Germline-derived CDR1 and CDR2 are SGDLS and YYNGEE. The CDR3 runs to 15 residues. CDR3 DNA: TGTGCTAGCACGAGTAGCGGGAGACCCCAAGAGACCCAGTACTTC. This translates into CASTSSGRPQETQYF.

Remarks on this clone: A read error may account for a junction end that differs from germline. The genes are TRBV2 and TRBJ1-1; D unresolved. The length of the CDR3 is 13 residues. Germline V gene sequence: CDR1 SNHLY, CDR2 FYNNEI. CDR3 in DNA: TGTGCCAGCAGCGCTAAACCCCCCTATCCGGTGCGCTTT. It is translated as CASSAKPPYPVRF.

CDR3: CASSFSPGLAGNEQFF. CDR3 in DNA: TGTGCCAGCAGCTTTAGCCCCGGACTAGCAGGCAATGAGCAGTTCTTC. The chain links TRBV7-3 to TRBJ2-1; 8 bases are a match to TRBD2. V trimming: 3 bases; J trimming: 6 bases; junction bases outside the gene matches: 10. The CDR3 totals 16 residues. Germline values: CDR1 SGHTA, CDR2 FQGTGA.

The chain uses TRBV28 and TRBJ1-1; TRBD1 matches 9 bases. The ends lost 6 bases at V and 2 bases at J; junction bases unmatched: 4. Per the germline V gene, CDR1 is MDHEN and CDR2 is SYDVKM. This CDR3 spans 14 amino acids. CDR3 sequence: CASRKTGGNTEAFF. The CDR3 DNA reads as TGTGCCAGCAGGAAGACAGGGGGTAACACTGAAGCTTTCTTT.

The chain has TRBV29-1 and TRBJ1-1; the D gene is possibly TRBD1 (6 bases). With 5 bases removed from V and 5 bases from J, the gap between germline ends came to 15 bases. Per germline, CDR1 SQVTM and CDR2 ANQGSEA. The CDR3 has 13 residues. CDR3: CSVQQGGGTEAFF. CDR3 nucleotides: TGCAGCGTTCAACAGGGAGGAGGAACTGAAGCTTTCTTT.

This chain uses TRBV2 with TRBJ2-3; 8 bases line up with TRBD2. The CDR3 is 14 residues long. The V gene's germline CDR1 is SNHLY and CDR2 FYNNEI. Trimming removed 10 bases from V and 1 base from J; junction bases left unmatched: 7. The CDR3 region has the DNA TGTGCCATCATAGCGGGGATACGCACAGATACGCAGTATTTT. Translating gives CAIIAGIRTDTQYF.

The V gene is TRBV30, the J gene TRBJ2-5, with 11 nucleotides matching TRBD1. J gave up 2 bases and V 7 bases, and 3 bases lay outside the gene matches. The germline V gene has CDR1 GTSNPN and CDR2 SVGIG (reference sequence). CDR3 length: 13 residues. This CDR3 reads CALGQGGQETQYF. The CDR3 region has the DNA TGTGCCTTGGGACAGGGGGGGCAAGAGACCCAGTACTTC.

The V call is TRBV6-5, the J call TRBJ2-7; 8 bases are a match to TRBD1. The CDR3 loop spans 13 amino acids. The ends lost 8 bases at V and 4 bases at J; junction bases unmatched: 7. CDR1 is MNHEY, CDR2 SVGAGI, per germline. Written as DNA, the CDR3 is TGTGCCAGCGGATGGACAGGGCAATACGAGCAGTACTTC. As protein: CASGWTGQYEQYF.

The J gene is TRBJ2-1, the V gene TRBV27, with 12 bases fitting TRBD2. This CDR3 region has 16 residues. V dropped 5 bases and J dropped 5; count of bases not matched to a gene: 7. The germline V gene has CDR1 MNHEY and CDR2 SMNVEV (reference sequence). The CDR3 is CASSPWTSGADNEQFF. The CDR3 DNA is TGTGCCAGCAGTCCGTGGACTAGCGGGGCGGACAATGAGCAGTTCTTC.

Only a few counts were recorded for this clone. V is TRBV14 and J is TRBJ1-2; D unclear. V lost 4 bases and J 7 bases, leaving 16 bases between the germline ends. From germline, CDR1 is SGHDN and CDR2 FVKESK. The CDR3 totals 14 residues. The CDR3 DNA follows: TGTGCCAGCAGCCGCCAGTTGGATGTGGGTGGCTACACCTTC. Its translation: CASSRQLDVGGYTF.

The chain joins TRBV9 to TRBJ2-7, with D possibly called TRBD1 or TRBD2 (5 bases each). Trimming removed 0 bases at V and 6 bases at J, with 13 bases between. This CDR3 is built from 14 residues. Germline assignment: CDR1 SGDLS and CDR2 YYNGEE. CDR3 bases: TGTGCCAGCAGCGTAGGAGGGGAGTCGGGCGAGCAGTACTTC. Protein sequence: CASSVGGESGEQYF.

This clone was recorded once. CDR3 sequence (DNA): TGCGCCAGCAGCCACCCCATGGCAGGGGGCCTCCAGCCCCAGCATTTT. This gives the protein CASSHPMAGGLQPQHF. The genes are TRBV4-1 and TRBJ1-5; 8 nucleotides line up with TRBD1. This CDR3 is built from 16 residues. From germline, CDR1 is MGHRA and CDR2 YSYEKL. Germline trimming cut 3 bases from V and 7 bases from J; bases unmatched to any gene: 11.

The V call is TRBV5-6, the J call TRBJ2-1; 9 bases are shared with TRBD2. J gave up 9 bases and V 6 bases, and 7 bases lay outside the gene matches. The CDR3 contains 13 residues. CDR1 is SGHDT and CDR2 is YYEEEE in the germline V gene. In DNA form, the CDR3 reads TGTGCCAGCACCGCGGGAGGGCACAGTGAGCAGTTCTTC. Its translation: CASTAGGHSEQFF.

This clone has just one count. CDR3 residues: CASSMTSVVPNEQFF. The CDR3 DNA reads TGTGCCAGCAGCATGACTAGCGTCGTCCCCAATGAGCAGTTCTTC. The gene calls are TRBV7-3 and TRBJ2-1; 8 nucleotides line up with TRBD2. Germline loops: CDR1 SGHTA, CDR2 FQGTGA. J gave up 6 bases and V 5 bases, and 9 bases lay outside the gene matches. CDR3 size: 15 residues.

The chain joins TRBV28 to TRBJ1-2; a possible D gene is TRBD1 (5 bases). V shed 11 bases and J shed 5 bases, with 18 bases lying between them. From germline, CDR1 is MDHEN and CDR2 SYDVKM. This CDR3 is 13 amino acids long. The CDR3 protein is CAATGLKQYGYTF. CDR3 in DNA: TGTGCCGCCACGGGGCTTAAACAGTATGGCTACACCTTC.

This clone was counted once. V gene TRBV6-1 combines with J gene TRBJ2-1; D unresolved. Germline-derived CDR1 and CDR2 are MNHNS and SASEGT. The CDR3 totals 15 residues. V lost 7 bases and J 3 bases, leaving 16 bases between the germline ends. This CDR3 reads CASTHPLTLYNEQFF. CDR3 in DNA: TGTGCCAGCACCCACCCACTGACACTCTACAATGAGCAGTTCTTC.

The chain couples TRBV5-1 to TRBJ2-1; 11 bases agree with TRBD1. The CDR3 totals 16 residues. Germline-derived CDR1 and CDR2 are SGHRS and YFSETQ. With V trimmed by 7 bases and J by 7 bases, 13 bases remained unmatched. This CDR3 reads CASGRTGGAIGNEQFF. DNA of the CDR3: TGCGCCAGCGGACGGACAGGGGGCGCGATTGGGAATGAGCAGTTCTTC. Looking up the rest from reference TRBV5-1 and TRBJ2-1 gives the full variable domain: KAGVTQTPRYLIKTRGQQVTLSCSPISGHRSVSWYQQTPGQGLQFLFEYFSETQRNKGNFPGRFSGRQFSNSRSEMNVSTLELGDSALYLCASGRTGGAIGNEQFFGPGTRLTVL.

The sample holds one count of this clone. This sequence joins TRBV9 and TRBJ2-1; the match to TRBD1 covers 10 bases. There are 15 residues in the CDR3. Per the germline V gene, CDR1 is SGDLS and CDR2 is YYNGEE. The ends lost 3 bases at V and 7 bases at J; junction bases unmatched: 7. The CDR3 spells CASSAVGQGGNEQFF. The DNA for the CDR3 is TGTGCCAGCAGCGCGGTCGGACAGGGGGGGAATGAGCAGTTCTTC.

CDR3 coding DNA: TGTGCCAGCAGCCCCAGGGGAAGCAATCAGCCCCAGCATTTT. This translates into CASSPRGSNQPQHF. The rearrangement joins TRBV2 to TRBJ1-5; the D gene is possibly TRBD1 (6 bases). CDR1 is SNHLY, CDR2 FYNNEI, per germline. The CDR3 sequence is 14 residues long. Deletions cut 6 bases from V and 1 base from J, with 10 bases between.

Here the CDR3 DNA reads TGTGCCAGCAGCCTCGACAGGGCCGACTATGGCTACACCTTC. It codes for CASSLDRADYGYTF. The chain has TRBV4-2 and TRBJ1-2, with 7 bases matching TRBD1. V gave up 4 bases and J gave up 3 bases; unmatched junction bases: 5. There are 14 residues in the CDR3. The germline gives CDR1 LGHNA, CDR2 YNFKEQ.

V is TRBV7-2 and J is TRBJ1-4; the D gene is possibly TRBD1 (5 bases). Germline V lookup: CDR1 SGHTA, CDR2 FQGNSA. The CDR3 contains 13 residues. V was pared by 5 bases and J by 10 bases, with 14 bases between. This chain's CDR3 is CASSPATGGKLFF. The CDR3 DNA reads as TGTGCCAGCAGCCCCGCGACGGGGGGAAAACTGTTTTTT.

The chain carries TRBV21-1 and TRBJ1-5; the table calls TRBD1, which could not be checked here. TRBV21-1 is assigned pseudogene status. This CDR3 contains 12 residues. In nucleotides, the CDR3 is TGTGCCAGCAGCAAAGTGGGGCCCCCCCAGCATTTT. Translation gives CASSKVGPPQHF.

This clone has a single count. V and J are TRBV7-3 and TRBJ1-2, with 9 nucleotides matching TRBD1. The CDR3 is made up of 14 amino acids. Germline CDR1 reads SGHTA; CDR2 reads FQGTGA. V was clipped by 4 bases and J by 6 bases; unmatched bases: 6. The CDR3 sequence: CASSSLTGGNGYTF. The CDR3 DNA reads TGTGCCAGCAGCTCACTCACAGGGGGCAATGGCTACACCTTC. Filled out from reference TRBV7-3 and TRBJ1-2, the complete variable domain reads GAGVSQTPSNKVTEKGKYVELRCDPISGHTALYWYRQSLGQGPEFLIYFQGTGAADDSGLPNDRFFAVRPEGSVSTLKIQRTERGDSAVYLCASSSLTGGNGYTFGSGTRLTVV.

This chain uses TRBV13 with TRBJ1-2, with TRBD1 as a possible D gene (6 bases). Germline assignment: CDR1 PRHDT and CDR2 FYEKMQ (reference sequence). With 5 bases removed from V and 7 bases from J, the gap between germline ends came to 14 bases. The CDR3 loop spans 13 amino acids. The CDR3 protein is CASSIDRSSGYTF. CDR3 bases: TGTGCCAGCAGCATTGACAGGTCGAGTGGCTACACCTTC.

The chain carries TRBV7-3 and TRBJ2-2; D call uncertain. The CDR3 spans 15 residues. V was trimmed by 5 bases and J by 0 bases, leaving 10 bases between them. The germline V gene has CDR1 SGHTA and CDR2 FQGTGA. Written as DNA, the CDR3 is TGTGCCAGCAGCCCGGAACCCGCGAACACCGGGGAGCTGTTTTTT. Protein sequence: CASSPEPANTGELFF.

The J gene is TRBJ2-7, the V gene TRBV2, with D possibly called TRBD1 or TRBD2 (5 bases each). V was clipped by 5 bases and J by 4 bases, with 18 bases between them. The CDR3 has 15 residues. Per the germline V gene, CDR1 is SNHLY and CDR2 is FYNNEI. The CDR3 DNA follows: TGTGCCAGCAGTCCGGGACCTCCACCTGGGTACGAGCAGTACTTC. Amino acid sequence: CASSPGPPPGYEQYF.

This chain joins TRBV28 and TRBJ1-1; maybe TRBD1 (5 bases). The germline gives CDR1 MDHEN, CDR2 SYDVKM. V was clipped by 8 bases and J by 10 bases, with 11 bases between them. CDR3 length equals 10 residues. As DNA, the CDR3 is TGTGCCAGCGGGGACGGTGGAGCTTTCTTT. Its translation: CASGDGGAFF. The full variable domain, its missing parts supplied by reference TRBV28 and TRBJ1-1, is DVKVTQSSRYLVKRTGEKVFLECVQDMDHENMFWYRQDPGLGLRLIYFSYDVKMKEKGDIPEGYSVSREKKERFSLILESASTNQTSMYLCASGDGGAFFGQGTRLTVV.